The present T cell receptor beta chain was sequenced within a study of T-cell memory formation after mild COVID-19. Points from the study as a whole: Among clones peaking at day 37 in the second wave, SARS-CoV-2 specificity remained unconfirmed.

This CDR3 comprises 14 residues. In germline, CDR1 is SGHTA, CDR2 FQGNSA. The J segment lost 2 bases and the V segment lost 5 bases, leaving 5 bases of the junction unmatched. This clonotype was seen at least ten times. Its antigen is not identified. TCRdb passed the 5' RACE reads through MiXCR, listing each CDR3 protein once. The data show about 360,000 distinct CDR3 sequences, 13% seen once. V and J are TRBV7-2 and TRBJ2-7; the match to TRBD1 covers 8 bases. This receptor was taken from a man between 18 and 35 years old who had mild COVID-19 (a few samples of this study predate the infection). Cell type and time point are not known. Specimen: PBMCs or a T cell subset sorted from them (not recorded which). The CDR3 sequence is CASSPQGGPYEQYV. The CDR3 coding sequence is TGTGCCAGCAGCCCACAGGGGGGACCCTACGAGCAGTACGTC.